These 22 T cell receptor beta chains originate from one sample sequenced in a study of OX40 agonist ivuxolimab in advanced cancers. Method: immunoSEQ multiplex PCR; TCRdb's copy keeps in-frame clones and lacks some. The table lists about 88,000 clones, around nine tenths of them singletons. The sequencing used CD4+ or CD8+ T cells sorted from blood, collected in a trial of the OX40 agonist ivuxolimab. Every receptor here comes from an adult with an advanced solid tumor such as melanoma, head and neck, liver or kidney cancer.

The rearrangement joins TRBV2 to TRBJ2-7; 12 nucleotides line up with TRBD1. Germline lookup yields CDR1 SNHLY and CDR2 FYNNEI. There are 15 residues in the CDR3. The V gene end was trimmed by 7 bases and the J gene end by 6 bases; junction bases not matched to a gene: 10. The CDR3 is CASTPSRDRGLEQYF. The CDR3 DNA reads as TGTGCCAGCACACCATCCAGGGACAGGGGGCTCGAGCAGTACTTC.

The rearrangement links TRBV27 to TRBJ2-5; D may be TRBD2 (6 bases). V lost 2 bases, J lost 5 bases, and 12 bases lay in between. The CDR3 extends over 14 amino acids. Germline lookup yields CDR1 MNHEY and CDR2 SMNVEV (reference sequence). Written as DNA, the CDR3 is TGTGCCAGCAGTTTAGGAGGGGTGGGGGAGACCCAGTACTTC. This gives the protein CASSLGGVGETQYF.

The chain couples TRBV4-3 to TRBJ2-3; TRBD1 is a possible D gene (5 bases). The V end was cut by 0 bases, the J end by 3 bases, with 10 bases between. Germline V gene data show CDR1 as LGHNA and CDR2 as YSLEER. CDR3 length: 15 amino acids. The CDR3: CASSQDRADTDTQYF. CDR3 DNA sequence: TGCGCCAGCAGCCAAGACAGGGCGGATACAGATACGCAGTATTTT.

This chain links TRBV6-6 with TRBJ2-7; 12 bases align to TRBD1. The CDR3 length is 15 residues. With 6 bases clipped from V and 1 base from J, the junction kept 4 bases outside the gene matches. The germline V gene encodes CDR1 MNHNY and CDR2 SVGAGI (reference sequence). For the CDR3, the DNA is TGTGCCAGCAGGCCGGGACAGGGGGCATCCTACGAGCAGTACTTC. It yields the protein CASRPGQGASYEQYF.

The chain carries TRBV27 and TRBJ1-1; 9 bases are a match to TRBD1. The CDR3 contains 16 residues. Germline-derived CDR1 and CDR2 are MNHEY and SMNVEV (reference sequence). The junction had 11 bases not matched to a gene; V was cut back by 5 bases and J by 4 bases. CDR3 residues: CASSAKDRGGFTEAFF. Written as DNA, the CDR3 is TGTGCCAGCAGTGCGAAGGACAGGGGAGGTTTCACTGAAGCTTTCTTT.

The chain links TRBV11-2 to TRBJ1-1; D gene ambiguous. This CDR3 is built from 15 residues. Germline V gives CDR1 SGHAT, CDR2 FQNNGV. The V end was cut by 2 bases, the J end by 3 bases, with 13 bases between. The CDR3 protein is CASSLSGSRDTEAFF. The CDR3 DNA is TGTGCCAGCAGCTTAAGCGGCAGTAGGGACACTGAAGCTTTCTTT.

The chain employs TRBV25-1 and TRBJ2-1; the D gene is possibly TRBD1 (5 bases). This CDR3 contains 13 residues. Germline V lookup: CDR1 MGHDK, CDR2 SYGVNS. Trimming stripped 6 bases from V and 5 bases from J, with 11 bases between. CDR3 sequence: CASRGPINNEQFF. Here the CDR3 DNA reads TGTGCCAGCAGGGGGCCTATAAACAATGAGCAGTTCTTC.

The rearrangement uses TRBV6-6 and TRBJ1-2; D perhaps matches TRBD1 (5 bases). With 5 bases removed from V and 7 bases from J, the gap between germline ends came to 20 bases. The CDR3 length is 15 residues. Germline V gives CDR1 MNHNY, CDR2 SVGAGI (reference sequence). Here the CDR3 reads CASSPSMRGEAGYTF. Here the CDR3 DNA reads TGTGCCAGCAGTCCCTCCATGCGAGGGGAGGCTGGCTACACCTTC.

The CDR3 sequence: CASSFSDGYNEQFF. The DNA for the CDR3 is TGTGCCAGCAGCTTTTCGGACGGATACAATGAGCAGTTCTTC. The chain couples TRBV7-2 to TRBJ2-1; D gene ambiguous. V was shortened by 3 bases and J by 4 bases, with 10 bases between the two germline ends. Germline assignment: CDR1 SGHTA and CDR2 FQGNSA. CDR3 length: 14 amino acids.

This clone was detected once. The chain recombines TRBV5-1 with TRBJ2-5, with 7 positions matching TRBD2. The V gene end was trimmed by 0 bases and the J gene end by 1 base; junction bases not matched to a gene: 3. From germline, CDR1 is SGHRS and CDR2 YFSETQ. CDR3 size: 15 residues. As DNA, the CDR3 is TGCGCCAGCAGCTTGGAGGGGAGGGGCCAAGAGACCCAGTACTTC. Translating gives CASSLEGRGQETQYF.

The genes are TRBV7-9 and TRBJ2-6; TRBD1 matches at 7 bases. The V segment lost 5 bases and the J segment 7 bases; nucleotides outside the gene matches: 11. Germline values: CDR1 SEHNR, CDR2 FQNEAQ (reference sequence). This CDR3 is built from 16 residues. CDR3 residues: CASSAGTAPGANVLTF. DNA of the CDR3: TGTGCCAGCAGCGCCGGGACAGCACCAGGAGCCAACGTCCTGACTTTC.

The chain recombines TRBV30 with TRBJ2-3, with no clear D. The germline V and J ends were trimmed by 0 bases and 5 bases, with 6 bases remaining between them. The CDR3 is 12 residues long. Germline CDR1 GTSNPN, CDR2 SVGIG (reference sequence). CDR3 amino acids: CAWSVRGDTQYF. The CDR3 coding sequence is TGTGCCTGGAGTGTACGCGGAGATACGCAGTATTTT. The complete variable domain, with remaining parts taken from reference TRBV30 and TRBJ2-3, reads SQTIHQWPATLVQPVGSPLSLECTVEGTSNPNLYWYRQAAGRGLQLLFYSVGIGQISSEVPQNLSASRPQDRQFILSSKKLLLSDSGFYLCAWSVRGDTQYFGPGTRLTVL.

The chain employs TRBV10-1 and TRBJ2-5; 7 bases are shared with TRBD1. Germline V gene sequence: CDR1 WNHNN, CDR2 SYGVQD (reference sequence). V shed 3 bases and J 3 bases; nucleotides not matched to a gene: 7. The CDR3 totals 15 residues. The CDR3 nucleotides are TGCGCCAGCAGTGACGCCGGGACAGTAAAAGAGACCCAGTACTTC. It translates to CASSDAGTVKETQYF.

The J gene is TRBJ2-7, the V gene TRBV10-1; D remains unclear. There are 16 residues in the CDR3. Per germline, CDR1 WNHNN and CDR2 SYGVQD (reference sequence). Trimming took 3 bases from V and 0 from J, leaving 15 bases between them. This CDR3 reads CASSDLRTANSYEQYF. The CDR3 region has the DNA TGCGCCAGCAGTGACCTTAGGACCGCGAACTCCTACGAGCAGTACTTC.

The CDR3 DNA follows: TGCAGCGCCGGTGAAATCTACGAGCAGTACTTC. This sequence encodes CSAGEIYEQYF. The chain couples TRBV29-1 to TRBJ2-7; D is unclear. Trimming left V 7 bases short and J 3 bases short, with 10 bases between. The CDR3 is made up of 11 amino acids. The V gene's germline CDR1 is SQVTM and CDR2 ANQGSEA.

About this clone: Mismatch with germline at one junction end may stem from a read error. The rearrangement links TRBV4-1 to TRBJ2-1; the D gene is possibly TRBD2 (6 bases). This CDR3 has 13 residues. Germline V gene lookup returns CDR1 MGHRA and CDR2 YSYEKL. CDR3 amino acids: CASSSYRGGNGLF. For the CDR3, the DNA is TGCGCCAGCAGCTCCTATAGAGGCGGGAATGGACTCTTC.

The J gene is TRBJ2-2, the V gene TRBV6-7, with TRBD2 as a possible D gene (5 bases). TRBV6-7 is an ORF, with its function uncertain. V lost 2 bases and J 7 bases, leaving 26 bases between the germline ends. The CDR3 is 19 residues long. The DNA of the CDR3 is TGTGCCAGCAGTTACCCTCTAACTCTTGGACCCGAGGGAGTCGGGGAGCTGTTTTTT. Translating gives CASSYPLTLGPEGVGELFF.

The rearrangement joins TRBV9 to TRBJ2-3; TRBD2 matches 11 bases. CDR3 length equals 16 residues. CDR1 is SGDLS and CDR2 is YYNGEE in the germline V gene. Trimming at V came to 3 bases and at J to 2 bases, leaving 5 bases not matched to a gene. This CDR3 reads CASSARTSGLTDTQYF. The DNA of the CDR3 is TGTGCCAGCAGCGCTCGGACTAGCGGGCTCACAGATACGCAGTATTTT.

The chain couples TRBV6-1 to TRBJ2-7, with a weak D call TRBD1 (5 bases). Germline CDR1 MNHNS, CDR2 SASEGT. The V end was cut by 6 bases, the J end by 0 bases, with 12 bases between. This CDR3 is built from 14 residues. Written as DNA, the CDR3 is TGTGCCAGCAGGCAGGGAATCCCCTCCTACGAGCAGTACTTC. Encoded protein: CASRQGIPSYEQYF.

This clone was picked up a small number of times. The chain links TRBV30 to TRBJ2-7, with TRBD1 identical over 7 bases. Germline trimming cut 2 bases from V and 7 bases from J; bases unmatched to any gene: 11. CDR1 and CDR2 from the germline V gene are GTSNPN and SVGIG (reference sequence). The CDR3 contains 14 residues. This CDR3 reads CAWSTYPTGVEQYF. The CDR3 DNA is TGTGCCTGGAGTACCTACCCCACAGGGGTTGAGCAGTACTTC. The full variable domain, rest sourced from reference TRBV30 and TRBJ2-7, is SQTIHQWPATLVQPVGSPLSLECTVEGTSNPNLYWYRQAAGRGLQLLFYSVGIGQISSEVPQNLSASRPQDRQFILSSKKLLLSDSGFYLCAWSTYPTGVEQYFGPGTRLTVT.

V usage is TRBV5-1 and J usage is TRBJ2-7; 12 bases line up with TRBD2. This CDR3 contains 16 residues. The germline gives CDR1 SGHRS, CDR2 YFSETQ. V shed 4 bases, J shed 2 bases, and the junction held 7 bases outside the gene matches. Here the CDR3 DNA reads TGCGCCAGCAGCCCGGGACTAGCGGGCGTTGCCTACGAGCAGTACTTC. It specifies CASSPGLAGVAYEQYF.

The chain has TRBV2 and TRBJ1-1; D call uncertain. V gave up 4 bases and J gave up 0 bases, with 6 bases separating them. Germline V lookup: CDR1 SNHLY, CDR2 FYNNEI. This CDR3 is 13 amino acids long. The CDR3 bases are TGTGCCAGCAGTGCCGTAATGAACACTGAAGCTTTCTTT. Translation: CASSAVMNTEAFF.